A single sample gave rise to the 5 T cell receptor beta chains below, sequenced in a study of cytomegalovirus exposure and HLA in healthy donors. Repertoires were generated with immunoSEQ multiplex PCR, while TCRdb's copy carries only in-frame clones and drops some. The data contain 160,000 or so clones, approximately 90% of them seen just once; the ten biggest clones take up roughly 1.5%. Sequencing was carried out using PBMCs. All receptors come from a woman aged 25 to 39 in good health and CMV-seronegative.

The rearrangement joins TRBV2 to TRBJ2-5; D possibly corresponds to TRBD2 (7 bases). CDR1 is SNHLY, CDR2 FYNNEI, per germline. Trimming shortened V by 2 bases and J by 5 bases, and 24 bases separated the two germline ends. This CDR3 region has 18 residues. The CDR3 DNA is TGTGCCAGCAGTGAAAATTTCATGAGGGGGGGGGCCGATGAGACCCAGTACTTC. This sequence encodes CASSENFMRGGADETQYF.

The chain uses TRBV5-4 and TRBJ2-7; 10 bases line up with TRBD2. The V gene end was trimmed by 0 bases and the J gene end by 1 base; junction bases not matched to a gene: 4. Per germline, CDR1 SGHNT and CDR2 YYREEE (reference sequence). The CDR3 sequence is 16 residues long. The DNA for the CDR3 is TGTGCCAGCAGCTTGGTCGCAGCGGGGGGGTCCTACGAGCAGTACTTC. Its protein is CASSLVAAGGSYEQYF.

The CDR3 DNA reads as TGTGCCAGCAGTGTCGCGGGACAGCAAAAAGCTTTCTTT. Amino acid sequence: CASSVAGQQKAFF. The genes are TRBV2 and TRBJ1-1, with 7 bases fitting TRBD1. Germline V CDR1 and CDR2: SNHLY, FYNNEI. Trimming removed 4 bases from V and 9 bases from J; junction bases left unmatched: 8. The CDR3 covers 13 residues.

The CDR3 DNA reads TGTGCTAGTACCGAGGGGACAGGGGGCTATGGCTACACCTTC. It specifies CASTEGTGGYGYTF. V gene TRBV12-5 combines with J gene TRBJ1-2, with TRBD1 matching over 11 bases. CDR3 size: 14 residues. The junction had 6 bases not matched to a gene; V was cut back by 8 bases and J by 4 bases. Germline assignment: CDR1 LGHNT and CDR2 FRNRAP.

The V call is TRBV2, the J call TRBJ2-3; 9 bases are shared with TRBD1. The V segment lost 6 bases and the J segment 3 bases; nucleotides outside the gene matches: 7. Germline V gene lookup returns CDR1 SNHLY and CDR2 FYNNEI. This CDR3 is built from 15 residues. DNA for the CDR3: TGTGCCAGCAGAGAACAGGGGGCTAGGACAGATACGCAGTATTTT. Amino acids: CASREQGARTDTQYF.